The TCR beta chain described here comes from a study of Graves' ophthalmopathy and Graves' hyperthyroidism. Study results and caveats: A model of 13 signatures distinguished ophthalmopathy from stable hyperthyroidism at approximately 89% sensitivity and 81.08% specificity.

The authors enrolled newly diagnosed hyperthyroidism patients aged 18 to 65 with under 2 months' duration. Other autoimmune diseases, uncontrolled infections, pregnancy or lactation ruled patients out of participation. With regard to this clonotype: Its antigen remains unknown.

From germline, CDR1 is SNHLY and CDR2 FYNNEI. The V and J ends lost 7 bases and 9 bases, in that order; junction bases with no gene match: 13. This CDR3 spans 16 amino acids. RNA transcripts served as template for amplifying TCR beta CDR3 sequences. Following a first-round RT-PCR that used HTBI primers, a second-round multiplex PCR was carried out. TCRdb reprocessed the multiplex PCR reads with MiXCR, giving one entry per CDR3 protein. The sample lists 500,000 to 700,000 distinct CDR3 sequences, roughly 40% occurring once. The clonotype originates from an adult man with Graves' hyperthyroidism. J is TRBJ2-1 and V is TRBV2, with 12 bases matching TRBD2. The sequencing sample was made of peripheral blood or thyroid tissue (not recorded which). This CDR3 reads CASTDRLAGVLSEQFF. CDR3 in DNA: TGTGCCAGCACCGACCGACTAGCGGGAGTTTTAAGTGAGCAGTTCTTC.